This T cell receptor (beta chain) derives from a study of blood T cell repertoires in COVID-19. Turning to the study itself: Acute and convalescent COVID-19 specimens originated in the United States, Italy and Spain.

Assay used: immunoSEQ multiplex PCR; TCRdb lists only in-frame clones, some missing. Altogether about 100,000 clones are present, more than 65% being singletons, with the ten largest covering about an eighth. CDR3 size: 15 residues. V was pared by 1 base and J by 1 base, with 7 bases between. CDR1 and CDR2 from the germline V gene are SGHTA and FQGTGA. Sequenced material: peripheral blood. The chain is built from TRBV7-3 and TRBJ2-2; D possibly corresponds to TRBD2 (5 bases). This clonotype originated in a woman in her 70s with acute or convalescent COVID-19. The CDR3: CASSLNRGNTGELFF. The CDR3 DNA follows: TGTGCCAGCAGCTTAAACCGGGGGAACACCGGGGAGCTGTTTTTT.